This entry lists 27 T cell receptor beta chains sequenced from one sample in a study of blood T cell repertoires in COVID-19. Repertoires were generated with immunoSEQ multiplex PCR, while TCRdb's copy carries only in-frame clones and drops some. The sample includes about 85,000 clones, around 93% of them seen just once. The sample was peripheral blood. These receptors came from a human donor with active COVID-19. The donor label of this sample is uncertain.

This clone was detected once. The rearrangement joins TRBV6-5 to TRBJ1-2; a possible D gene is TRBD1 (6 bases). This CDR3 has 14 amino acids. The germline V gene encodes CDR1 MNHEY and CDR2 SVGAGI. The V end lost 6 bases, the J end lost 8 bases, and 19 bases lay between the germline ends. CDR3 nucleotide sequence: TGTGCCAGCAGGAGAGACAGGAATCTAGGAGGCTACACCTTC. It translates to CASRRDRNLGGYTF.

A few counts support this clone. The rearrangement links TRBV5-4 to TRBJ1-2, with 7 bases matching TRBD1. Germline V gene lookup returns CDR1 SGHNT and CDR2 YYREEE (reference sequence). This CDR3 comprises 14 residues. V gave up 4 bases and J gave up 7 bases; unmatched junction bases: 10. The CDR3 DNA sequence: TGTGCCAGCAGCCCACAGGGGAGCGGACTTGGCTACACCTTC. Protein: CASSPQGSGLGYTF.

This chain joins TRBV10-2 and TRBJ2-1; 8 positions match TRBD2. Germline-derived CDR1 and CDR2 are WSHSY and SAAADI. CDR3 length: 13 amino acids. Trimming cost V 8 bases and J 8 bases; bases outside gene matches: 8. The CDR3 here is CASRPGGADEQFF. The CDR3 DNA follows: TGCGCCAGCCGTCCCGGGGGGGCGGATGAGCAGTTCTTC.

The chain carries TRBV10-3 and TRBJ2-2; weak D call: TRBD2 (5 bases). The germline CDR1 and CDR2 sequences are ENHRY and SYGVKD. The germline V and J ends were trimmed by 0 bases and 5 bases, with 10 bases remaining between them. The CDR3 has 15 amino acids. CDR3 DNA sequence: TGTGCCATCAGTGAGTCGAAAGAGGGAACCGGGGAGCTGTTTTTT. Protein: CAISESKEGTGELFF.

The chain links TRBV4-3 to TRBJ1-1; 12 positions match TRBD1. There are 16 residues in the CDR3. After removal of 5 bases from V and 1 base from J, the junction contained 5 bases not matched to a gene. Germline lookup yields CDR1 LGHNA and CDR2 YSLEER. The CDR3 DNA reads as TGCGCCAGCAGCTACGGGACAGGGGGCCGGAACACTGAAGCTTTCTTT. This sequence encodes CASSYGTGGRNTEAFF.

This clone occurred once. The chain combines TRBV4-1 with TRBJ2-1, with D possibly TRBD1 on 5 matching bases. CDR3 length: 14 amino acids. Germline CDR1 and CDR2: MGHRA and YSYEKL. The V end was cut by 0 bases, the J end by 11 bases, with 14 bases between. The CDR3 sequence is CASSQDGLGDKQFF. CDR3 nucleotides: TGCGCCAGCAGCCAAGATGGTTTAGGGGATAAGCAGTTCTTC.

The rearrangement joins TRBV6-5 to TRBJ1-3; D uncertain. Germline V gene lookup returns CDR1 MNHEY and CDR2 SVGAGI. V lost 4 bases and J lost 0, with 4 bases in between. There are 13 residues in the CDR3. As DNA, the CDR3 is TGTGCCAGCAGTTTGGCCTCTGGAAACACCATATATTTT. It codes for CASSLASGNTIYF.

This clone occurred a few times. V gene TRBV7-9 combines with J gene TRBJ1-3; no reliable D call. V was clipped by 5 bases and J by 0 bases, with 11 bases between them. The CDR3 contains 15 residues. The germline V gene has CDR1 SEHNR and CDR2 FQNEAQ (reference sequence). The CDR3 DNA follows: TGTGCCAGCAGCATAGAGGGAGGCTCTGGAAACACCATATATTTT. Protein product: CASSIEGGSGNTIYF.

The CDR3 reads CASSPGDSNSPLHF. Written as DNA, the CDR3 is TGTGCCAGCAGTCCCGGGGACAGTAATTCACCCCTCCACTTT. This rearrangement joins TRBV28 to TRBJ1-6, with 7 bases fitting TRBD1. Losses at the gene ends were 5 bases for V and 6 bases for J; bases not matched to a gene: 4. The CDR3 has 14 residues. In germline, CDR1 is MDHEN, CDR2 SYDVKM.

On this clone: An end of the junction differs from the germline gene, which may be a read error. The V call is TRBV6-5, the J call TRBJ1-1; D gene unclear. CDR1 is MNHEY, CDR2 SVGAGI, per germline. The CDR3 length is 15 residues. The CDR3 sequence is CASGYGHRGVTEAFF. DNA for the CDR3: TGTGCCAGCGGTTATGGTCACCGGGGAGTCACTGAAGCTTTCTTT.

The genes are TRBV5-1 and TRBJ1-1, with a tentative D call TRBD1 (5 bases). This CDR3 region has 14 residues. Germline V gene sequence: CDR1 SGHRS, CDR2 YFSETQ. Trimming left V 0 bases short and J 3 bases short, with 9 bases between. In DNA, the CDR3 is TGCGCCAGCAGCTTGGACAGGTGGGACACTGAAGCTTTCTTT. Encoded protein: CASSLDRWDTEAFF.

The chain recombines TRBV7-6 with TRBJ2-5; TRBD2 matches 12 bases. CDR1 is SGHVS and CDR2 is FNYEAQ in the germline V gene. With V trimmed by 2 bases and J by 5 bases, 9 bases remained unmatched. The CDR3 has 17 amino acids. The CDR3 nucleotides read TGTGCCAGCAGCTTAAGTATCGGGCTAGCGGGGGGGGAGACCCAGTACTTC. It yields the protein CASSLSIGLAGGETQYF. The entire variable domain, with the rest obtained from reference TRBV7-6 and TRBJ2-5, is as follows: GAGVSQSPRYKVTKRGQDVALRCDPISGHVSLYWYRQALGQGPEFLTYFNYEAQQDKSGLPNDRFSAERPEGSISTLTIQRTEQRDSAMYRCASSLSIGLAGGETQYFGPGTRLLVL.

The CDR3 spells CASSLMGQGALNEQYF. The CDR3 DNA sequence: TGCGCCAGCAGCTTGATGGGACAGGGGGCACTTAACGAGCAGTACTTC. The rearrangement uses TRBV5-1 and TRBJ2-7; TRBD1 agrees at 12 bases. From germline, CDR1 is SGHRS and CDR2 YFSETQ. The CDR3 has 16 amino acids. J lost 5 bases, V lost 1 base, and 7 bases had no gene match.

The chain joins TRBV29-1 to TRBJ2-7; D gene uncertain. Germline CDR1 SQVTM, CDR2 ANQGSEA. CDR3 length: 11 amino acids. Trimming removed 6 bases from V and 4 bases from J, with 10 bases in between. The DNA for the CDR3 is TGCAGCGTCGGCGGTATTTACGAGCAGTACTTC. Translated, it gives CSVGGIYEQYF.

The chain carries TRBV2 and TRBJ2-3, with 8 bases that match TRBD1. V trimming: 7 bases; J trimming: 0 bases; junction bases outside the gene matches: 6. The CDR3 is 15 amino acids. Germline V gives CDR1 SNHLY, CDR2 FYNNEI. DNA for the CDR3: TGTGCCAGCACCCCGACAGGGGCTAGCACAGATACGCAGTATTTT. Protein: CASTPTGASTDTQYF.

The chain joins TRBV11-3 to TRBJ2-3; 7 bases match TRBD2. The V segment lost 1 base and the J segment 2 bases; nucleotides outside the gene matches: 6. The CDR3 consists of 16 residues. Germline V lookup: CDR1 SGHNT, CDR2 YENEEA. DNA of the CDR3: TGTGCCAGCAGCTTAGCTGGGGCGGGAGTCACAGATACGCAGTATTTT. Protein product: CASSLAGAGVTDTQYF.

The chain carries TRBV7-8 and TRBJ2-2; 9 bases align to TRBD1. The CDR3 contains 14 residues. The germline V gene encodes CDR1 SGHVS and CDR2 FQNEAQ. V shed 5 bases, J shed 7 bases, and the junction held 5 bases outside the gene matches. CDR3: CASSEQGAGGELFF. In DNA form, the CDR3 reads TGTGCCAGCAGCGAACAGGGGGCGGGCGGGGAGCTGTTTTTT.

The chain uses TRBV5-5 and TRBJ2-1; a possible D gene is TRBD2 (6 bases). Between the trimmed V and J ends, which lost 3 bases and 8 bases, there was a span of 21 bases. Germline CDR1 and CDR2: SGHKS and YYEKEE (reference sequence). The CDR3 is made up of 16 amino acids. The CDR3: CASSSPGGALGDEQFF. DNA of the CDR3: TGTGCCAGCAGCTCGCCGGGCGGGGCTTTAGGGGATGAGCAGTTCTTC.

This rearrangement joins TRBV3-1 (or the pseudogene TRBV3-2) to TRBJ2-7; TRBD1 matches at 8 bases. With V trimmed by 5 bases and J by 5 bases, 5 bases remained unmatched. Germline V CDR1 and CDR2: LGHDT, YNNKEL (reference sequence). The CDR3 has 13 residues. CDR3 amino acids: CASSAQGAHEQYF. The CDR3 region has the DNA TGTGCCAGCAGCGCCCAGGGGGCACACGAGCAGTACTTC.

The chain joins TRBV5-1 to TRBJ2-1; TRBD2 might be the D (7 bases). The CDR3 sequence is 15 residues long. With 2 bases removed from V and 4 bases from J, the gap between germline ends came to 13 bases. Germline loops: CDR1 SGHRS, CDR2 YFSETQ. The CDR3 bases are TGCGCCAGCAGCTTACGGGGGGCCAGTTACAATGAGCAGTTCTTC. Translated, it gives CASSLRGASYNEQFF.

V is TRBV27 and J is TRBJ1-4; 8 bases agree with TRBD1. J was trimmed by 3 bases and V by 5 bases; bases with no gene match: 8. CDR1 and CDR2 (germline): MNHEY, SMNVEV (reference sequence). This CDR3 comprises 16 residues. Written as DNA, the CDR3 is TGTGCCAGCAGTCCAGGGGGCAGTATGGCTAATGAAAAACTGTTTTTT. Translation gives CASSPGGSMANEKLFF.

The rearrangement joins TRBV5-1 to TRBJ1-1; 10 nucleotides line up with TRBD1. Trimming cost V 3 bases and J 5 bases; bases outside gene matches: 1. Per germline, CDR1 SGHRS and CDR2 YFSETQ. The CDR3 runs to 13 residues. CDR3 DNA: TGCGCCAGCAGCTGGACAGGGGGGACTGAAGCTTTCTTT. Translating it yields CASSWTGGTEAFF.

In this sample, this clone turned up once. The chain carries TRBV28 and TRBJ1-1, with 11 bases that match TRBD1. The germline V gene encodes CDR1 MDHEN and CDR2 SYDVKM. This CDR3 has 15 residues. The ends lost 5 bases at V and 2 bases at J; junction bases unmatched: 4. CDR3 sequence: CASSPRTGGNTEAFF. CDR3 bases: TGTGCCAGCAGTCCAAGGACAGGGGGCAACACTGAAGCTTTCTTT.

This clone was counted once. The chain uses TRBV24-1 and TRBJ1-5; the match to TRBD1 covers 7 bases. Germline trimming cut 9 bases from V and 3 bases from J; bases unmatched to any gene: 4. The CDR3 contains 13 residues. CDR1 is KGHDR, CDR2 SFDVKD, per germline. The CDR3 spells CATQDRPNQPQHF. Written as DNA, the CDR3 is TGTGCCACCCAGGACAGGCCCAATCAGCCCCAGCATTTT.

This clone appeared a few times. This chain links TRBV5-1 with TRBJ1-4; D is ambiguous. Trimming took 5 bases from V and 7 from J, leaving 18 bases between them. Germline CDR1 is SGHRS and CDR2 is YFSETQ. The length of the CDR3 is 15 residues. CDR3 DNA sequence: TGCGCCAGCAGAAGTGAGGGTATCCGGGGTGAAAAACTGTTTTTT. Translating it yields CASRSEGIRGEKLFF. The full variable domain, with the rest looked up from reference TRBV5-1 and TRBJ1-4, is KAGVTQTPRYLIKTRGQQVTLSCSPISGHRSVSWYQQTPGQGLQFLFEYFSETQRNKGNFPGRFSGRQFSNSRSEMNVSTLELGDSALYLCASRSEGIRGEKLFFGSGTQLSVL.

This clone was seen a single time. The CDR3: CASSAGDGDPYTDTQYF. In nucleotides, the CDR3 is TGTGCCAGCAGCGCGGGGGATGGGGACCCATACACAGATACGCAGTATTTT. The chain uses TRBV9 and TRBJ2-3; tentative D call: TRBD2 (6 bases). This CDR3 spans 17 amino acids. Germline V CDR1 and CDR2: SGDLS, YYNGEE. Trimming stripped 3 bases from V and 2 bases from J, with 19 bases between.

This chain links TRBV7-3 with TRBJ2-2, with D perhaps TRBD1 (5 bases). Germline CDR1 SGHTA, CDR2 FQGTGA. The V and J ends lost 4 bases and 2 bases respectively, with 11 bases between them. The CDR3 is 15 residues long. In DNA form, the CDR3 reads TGTGCCAGCAGCTCCGTCGGACAAAACACCGGGGAGCTGTTTTTT. Translating gives CASSSVGQNTGELFF.